Shown below are 3 T cell receptor beta chains from a single sample sequenced in a study of shared clonotypes between healthy human individuals. The assay was immunoSEQ multiplex PCR, and TCRdb's table has in-frame clones only and misses some. The table shows millions of clones, with over 85% occurring only once. The specimen sequenced was naive CD4+ T cells sorted from blood. Subset indicated: CD45RA+ positively selected. All receptors come from a man aged 18 to 29 in good health.

The chain is built from TRBV5-4 and TRBJ2-7; D is unresolved. The CDR3 totals 15 residues. V was pared by 3 bases and J by 4 bases, with 17 bases between. Per germline, CDR1 SGHNT and CDR2 YYREEE (reference sequence). CDR3 residues: CASSSLDGGSYEQYF. DNA for the CDR3: TGTGCCAGCAGCTCCCTTGATGGTGGTTCTTACGAGCAGTACTTC.

This chain joins TRBV29-1 and TRBJ2-1; no firm D call. The CDR3 runs 9 residues. V gave up 5 bases and J gave up 8 bases, with 4 bases separating them. Germline CDR1 and CDR2: SQVTM and ANQGSEA. Here the CDR3 reads CSVSDEQFF. The CDR3 nucleotides read TGCAGCGTTAGTGATGAGCAGTTCTTC.

This clone was seen a handful of times. CDR3 nucleotides: TGTGCCATCAGTGATGGACAGTACAACTATGGCTACACCTTC. Amino acid sequence: CAISDGQYNYGYTF. V and J are TRBV10-3 and TRBJ1-2; the D gene is possibly TRBD1 (6 bases). Between the trimmed V and J ends, which lost 3 bases and 2 bases, there was a span of 10 bases. The CDR3 length is 14 residues. CDR1 and CDR2 from the germline V gene are ENHRY and SYGVKD.